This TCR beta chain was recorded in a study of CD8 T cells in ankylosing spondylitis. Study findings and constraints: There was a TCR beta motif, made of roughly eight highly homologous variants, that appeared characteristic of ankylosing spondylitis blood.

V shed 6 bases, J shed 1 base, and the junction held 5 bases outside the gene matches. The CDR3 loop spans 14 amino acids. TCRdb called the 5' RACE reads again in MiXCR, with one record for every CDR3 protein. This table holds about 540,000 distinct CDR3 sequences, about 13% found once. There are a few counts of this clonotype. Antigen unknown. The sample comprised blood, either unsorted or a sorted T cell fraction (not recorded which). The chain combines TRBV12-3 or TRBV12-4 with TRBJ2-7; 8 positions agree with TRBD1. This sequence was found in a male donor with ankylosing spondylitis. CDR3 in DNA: TGTGCCAGCAGCCGCGGACAGGGTTCCTACGAGCAGTACGTC. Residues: CASSRGQGSYEQYV.